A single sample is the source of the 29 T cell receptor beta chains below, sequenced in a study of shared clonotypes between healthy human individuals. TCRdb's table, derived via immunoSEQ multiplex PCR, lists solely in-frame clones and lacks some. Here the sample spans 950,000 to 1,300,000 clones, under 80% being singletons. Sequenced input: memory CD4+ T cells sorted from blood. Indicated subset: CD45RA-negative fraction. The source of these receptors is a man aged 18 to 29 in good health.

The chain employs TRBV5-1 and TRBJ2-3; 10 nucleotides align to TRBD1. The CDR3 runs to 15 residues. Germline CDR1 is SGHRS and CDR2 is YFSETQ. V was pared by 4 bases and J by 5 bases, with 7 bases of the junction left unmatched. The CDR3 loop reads CASSRGQGDGDTQYF. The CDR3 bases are TGCGCCAGCAGCCGCGGACAGGGGGATGGAGATACGCAGTATTTT. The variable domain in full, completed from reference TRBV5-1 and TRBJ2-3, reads KAGVTQTPRYLIKTRGQQVTLSCSPISGHRSVSWYQQTPGQGLQFLFEYFSETQRNKGNFPGRFSGRQFSNSRSEMNVSTLELGDSALYLCASSRGQGDGDTQYFGPGTRLTVL.

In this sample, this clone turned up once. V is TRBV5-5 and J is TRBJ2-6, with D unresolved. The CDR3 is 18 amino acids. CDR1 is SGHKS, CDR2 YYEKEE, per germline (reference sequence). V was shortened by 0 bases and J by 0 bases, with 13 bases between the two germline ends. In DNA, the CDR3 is TGTGCCAGCAGCTTGGCCGGCCAGACTTACTCTGGGGCCAACGTCCTGACTTTC. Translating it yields CASSLAGQTYSGANVLTF. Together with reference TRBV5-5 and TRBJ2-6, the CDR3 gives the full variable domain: DAGVTQSPTHLIKTRGQQVTLRCSPISGHKSVSWYQQVLGQGPQFIFQYYEKEERGRGNFPDRFSARQFPNYSSELNVNALLLGDSALYLCASSLAGQTYSGANVLTFGAGSRLTVL.

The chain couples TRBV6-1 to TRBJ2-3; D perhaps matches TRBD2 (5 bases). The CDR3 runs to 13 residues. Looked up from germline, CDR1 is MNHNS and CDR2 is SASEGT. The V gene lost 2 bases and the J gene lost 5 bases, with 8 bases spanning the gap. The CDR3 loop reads CASSEWAGDTQYF. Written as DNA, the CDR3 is TGTGCCAGCAGTGAATGGGCGGGAGATACGCAGTATTTT.

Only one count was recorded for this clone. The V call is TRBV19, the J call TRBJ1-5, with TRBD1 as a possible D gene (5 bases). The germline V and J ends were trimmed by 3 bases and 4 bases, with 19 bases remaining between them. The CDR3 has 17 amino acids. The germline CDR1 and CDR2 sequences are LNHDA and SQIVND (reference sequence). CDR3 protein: CASSMGRAGVGNQPQHF. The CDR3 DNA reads TGTGCCAGTAGTATGGGGCGGGCAGGCGTCGGGAATCAGCCCCAGCATTTT.

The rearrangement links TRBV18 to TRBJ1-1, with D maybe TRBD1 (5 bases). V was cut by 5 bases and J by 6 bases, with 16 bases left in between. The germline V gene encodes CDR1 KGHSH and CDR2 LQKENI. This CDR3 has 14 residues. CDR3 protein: CASSEQVDGAEAFF. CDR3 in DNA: TGTGCCAGCTCAGAACAGGTGGATGGGGCTGAAGCTTTCTTT.

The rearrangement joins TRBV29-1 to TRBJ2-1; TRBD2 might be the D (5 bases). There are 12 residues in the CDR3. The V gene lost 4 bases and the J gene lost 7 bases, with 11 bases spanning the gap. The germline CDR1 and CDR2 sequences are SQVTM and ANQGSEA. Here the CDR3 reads CSVGQTRNEQFF. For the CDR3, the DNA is TGCAGCGTTGGACAAACTAGGAATGAGCAGTTCTTC.

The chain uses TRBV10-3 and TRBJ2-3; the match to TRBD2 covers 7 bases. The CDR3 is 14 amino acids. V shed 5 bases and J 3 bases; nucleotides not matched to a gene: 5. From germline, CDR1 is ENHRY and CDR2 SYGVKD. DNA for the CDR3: TGTGCCATCAGTAGGCGGGAGTCAACAGATACGCAGTATTTT. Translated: CAISRRESTDTQYF.

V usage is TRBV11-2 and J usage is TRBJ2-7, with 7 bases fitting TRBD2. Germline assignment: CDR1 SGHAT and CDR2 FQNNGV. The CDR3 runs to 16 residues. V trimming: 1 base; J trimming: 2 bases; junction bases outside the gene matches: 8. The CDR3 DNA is TGTGCCAGCAGCTTAGGCAGCGGGAAGATCCCCTACGAGCAGTACTTC. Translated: CASSLGSGKIPYEQYF.

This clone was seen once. As DNA, the CDR3 is TGCGCCAGCAGCCCAAGTGGGTGGGACTCGACGGGTGAGCAGTTCTTC. Its protein product is CASSPSGWDSTGEQFF. This chain uses TRBV4-1 with TRBJ2-1, with TRBD2 as a possible D gene (6 bases). Germline assignment: CDR1 MGHRA and CDR2 YSYEKL. The CDR3 totals 16 residues. V was pared by 4 bases and J by 9 bases, with 22 bases between.

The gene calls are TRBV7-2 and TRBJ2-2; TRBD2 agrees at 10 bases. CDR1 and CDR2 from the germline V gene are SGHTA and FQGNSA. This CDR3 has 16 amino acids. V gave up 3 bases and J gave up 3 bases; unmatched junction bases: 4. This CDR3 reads CASSFLAGVDTGELFF. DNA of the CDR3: TGTGCCAGCAGCTTTCTAGCGGGAGTGGACACCGGGGAGCTGTTTTTT.

DNA of the CDR3: TGCGCCAGCAGCCCGCAGGGGGCGAATACTGAAGCTTTCTTT. Protein product: CASSPQGANTEAFF. V usage is TRBV4-1 and J usage is TRBJ1-1, with 8 bases identical to TRBD1. The CDR3 covers 14 residues. After removal of 4 bases from V and 5 bases from J, the junction contained 6 bases not matched to a gene. CDR1 MGHRA and CDR2 YSYEKL come from the germline V gene.

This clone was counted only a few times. The CDR3 DNA sequence: TGTGCCAGCTCAGCACAGGTTTGGGGCAATCAGCCCCAGCATTTT. Its protein product is CASSAQVWGNQPQHF. The chain is built from TRBV18 and TRBJ1-5; perhaps TRBD1 as D (5 bases). The CDR3 has 15 residues. Trimming took 5 bases from V and 2 from J, leaving 13 bases between them. Germline V CDR1 and CDR2: KGHSH, LQKENI.

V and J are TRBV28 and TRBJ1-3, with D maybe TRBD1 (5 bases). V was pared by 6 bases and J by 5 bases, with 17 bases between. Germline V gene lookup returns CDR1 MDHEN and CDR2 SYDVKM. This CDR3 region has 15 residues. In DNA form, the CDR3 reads TGTGCCAGCAGCCCCCGGGGGGAAGCGCGAAACACCATATATTTT. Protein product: CASSPRGEARNTIYF.

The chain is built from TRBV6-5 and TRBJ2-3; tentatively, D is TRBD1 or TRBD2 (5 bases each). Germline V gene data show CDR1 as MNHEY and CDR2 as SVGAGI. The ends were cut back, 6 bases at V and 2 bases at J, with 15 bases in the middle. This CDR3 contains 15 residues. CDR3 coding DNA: TGTGCCAGCAGCCGGGACCAGTCTCTCACAGATACGCAGTATTTT. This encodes CASSRDQSLTDTQYF.

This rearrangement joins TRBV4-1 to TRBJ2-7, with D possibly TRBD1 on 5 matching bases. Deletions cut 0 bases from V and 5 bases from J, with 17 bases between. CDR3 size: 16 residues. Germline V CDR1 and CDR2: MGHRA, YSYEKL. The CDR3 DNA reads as TGCGCCAGCAGCCAAGAAGTAGGGGCCCGGATCCACGAGCAGTACTTC. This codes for CASSQEVGARIHEQYF.

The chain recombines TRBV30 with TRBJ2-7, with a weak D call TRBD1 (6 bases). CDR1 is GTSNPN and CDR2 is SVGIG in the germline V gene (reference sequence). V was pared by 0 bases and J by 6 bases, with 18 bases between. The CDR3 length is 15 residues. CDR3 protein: CAWSVLGQGSSEQYF. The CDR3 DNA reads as TGTGCCTGGAGTGTACTTGGGCAGGGGTCAAGCGAGCAGTACTTC.

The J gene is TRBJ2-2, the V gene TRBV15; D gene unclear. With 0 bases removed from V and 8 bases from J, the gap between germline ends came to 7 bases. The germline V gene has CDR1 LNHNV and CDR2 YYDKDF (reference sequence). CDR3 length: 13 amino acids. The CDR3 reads CATSRDISGELFF. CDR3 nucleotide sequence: TGTGCCACCAGCAGAGATATTTCAGGGGAGCTGTTTTTT.

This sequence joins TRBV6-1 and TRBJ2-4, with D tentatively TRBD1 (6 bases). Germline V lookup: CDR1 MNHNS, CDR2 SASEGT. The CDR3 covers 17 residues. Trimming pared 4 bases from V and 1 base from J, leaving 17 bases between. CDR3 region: CASSVRAGVSAKNIQYF. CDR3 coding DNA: TGTGCCAGCAGTGTTCGGGCAGGGGTGTCGGCCAAAAACATTCAGTACTTC.

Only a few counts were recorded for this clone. The CDR3 DNA sequence: TGTGCCAGCACGATTAGGGGGCGCGTCAGTTCACCCCTCCACTTT. As protein: CASTIRGRVSSPLHF. This rearrangement joins TRBV5-4 to TRBJ1-6, with 7 bases fitting TRBD1. Germline V gives CDR1 SGHNT, CDR2 YYREEE (reference sequence). The CDR3 length is 15 residues. The V gene end was trimmed by 6 bases and the J gene end by 9 bases; junction bases not matched to a gene: 12.

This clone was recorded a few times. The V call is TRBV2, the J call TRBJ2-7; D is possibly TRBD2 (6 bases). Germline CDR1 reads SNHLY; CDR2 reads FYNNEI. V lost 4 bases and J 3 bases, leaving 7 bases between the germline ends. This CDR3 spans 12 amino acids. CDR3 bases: TGTGCCAGCAGTGGGGACTTCTACGAGCAGTACTTC. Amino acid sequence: CASSGDFYEQYF.

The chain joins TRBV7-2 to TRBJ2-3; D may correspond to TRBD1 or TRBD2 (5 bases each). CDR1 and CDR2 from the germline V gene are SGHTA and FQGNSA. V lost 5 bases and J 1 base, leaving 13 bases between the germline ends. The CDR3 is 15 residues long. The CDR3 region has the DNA TGTGCCAGCAGCATTCACCGGGACGGCACAGATACGCAGTATTTT. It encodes CASSIHRDGTDTQYF.

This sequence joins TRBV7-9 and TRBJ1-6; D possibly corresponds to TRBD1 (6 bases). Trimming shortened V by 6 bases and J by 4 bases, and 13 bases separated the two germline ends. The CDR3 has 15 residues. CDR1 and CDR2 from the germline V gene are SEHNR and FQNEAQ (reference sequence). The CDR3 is CASSSTGSYNSPLHF. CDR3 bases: TGTGCCAGCAGTTCTACAGGGTCTTATAATTCACCCCTCCACTTT.

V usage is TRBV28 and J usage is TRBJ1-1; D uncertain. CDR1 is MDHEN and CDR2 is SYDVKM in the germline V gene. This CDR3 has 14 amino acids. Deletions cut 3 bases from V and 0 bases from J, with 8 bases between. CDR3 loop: CASSFQIMNTEAFF. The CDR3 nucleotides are TGTGCCAGCAGTTTTCAGATCATGAACACTGAAGCTTTCTTT.

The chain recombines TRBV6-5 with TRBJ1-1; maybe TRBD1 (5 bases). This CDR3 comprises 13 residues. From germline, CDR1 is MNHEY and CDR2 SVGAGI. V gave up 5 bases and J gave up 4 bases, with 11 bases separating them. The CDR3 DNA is TGTGCCAGCAGTCGACCAGACAGCACTGAAGCTTTCTTT. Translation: CASSRPDSTEAFF.

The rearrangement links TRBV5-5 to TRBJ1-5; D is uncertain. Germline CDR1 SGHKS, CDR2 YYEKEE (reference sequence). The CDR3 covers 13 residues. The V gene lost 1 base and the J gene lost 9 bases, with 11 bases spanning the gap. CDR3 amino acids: CASSLTPEGPQHF. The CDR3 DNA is TGTGCCAGCAGCTTGACCCCCGAGGGGCCCCAGCATTTT.

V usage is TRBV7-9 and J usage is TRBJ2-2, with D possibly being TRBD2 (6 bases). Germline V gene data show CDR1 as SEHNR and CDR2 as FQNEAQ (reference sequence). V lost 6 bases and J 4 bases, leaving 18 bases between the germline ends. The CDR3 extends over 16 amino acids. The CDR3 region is CASRSSGEVGTGELFF. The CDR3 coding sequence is TGTGCCAGCAGATCCTCCGGGGAGGTCGGCACCGGGGAGCTGTTTTTT.

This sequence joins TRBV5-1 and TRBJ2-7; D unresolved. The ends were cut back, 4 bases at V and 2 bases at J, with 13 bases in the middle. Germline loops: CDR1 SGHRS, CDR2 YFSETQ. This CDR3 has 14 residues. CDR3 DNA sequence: TGCGCCAGCAGCCCTACCGGGCCAACCTACGAGCAGTACTTC. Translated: CASSPTGPTYEQYF.

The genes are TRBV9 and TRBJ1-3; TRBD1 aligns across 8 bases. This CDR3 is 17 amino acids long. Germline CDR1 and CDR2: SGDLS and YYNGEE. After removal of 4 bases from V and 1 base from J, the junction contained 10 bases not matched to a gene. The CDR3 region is CASSFTGTGGSGNTIYF. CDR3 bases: TGTGCCAGCAGCTTCACCGGGACAGGTGGTTCTGGAAACACCATATATTTT. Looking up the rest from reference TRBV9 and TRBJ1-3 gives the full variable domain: DSGVTQTPKHLITATGQRVTLRCSPRSGDLSVYWYQQSLDQGLQFLIQYYNGEERAKGNILERFSAQQFPDLHSELNLSSLELGDSALYFCASSFTGTGGSGNTIYFGEGSWLTVV.

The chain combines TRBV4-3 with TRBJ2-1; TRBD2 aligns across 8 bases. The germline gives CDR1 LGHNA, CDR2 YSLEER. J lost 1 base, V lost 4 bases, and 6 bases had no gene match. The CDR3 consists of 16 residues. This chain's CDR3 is CASSRSTSASYNEQFF. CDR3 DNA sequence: TGCGCCAGCAGCCGGTCGACTAGCGCGTCCTACAATGAGCAGTTCTTC.